Listed below are T cell receptor beta chains from one sample, sequenced in a study of cytomegalovirus exposure and HLA in healthy donors. Method: immunoSEQ multiplex PCR; TCRdb's copy keeps in-frame clones and lacks some. The data contain approximately 97,000 clones, approximately 80% of them seen just once; the ten biggest clones take up roughly 4.3%. The sample comprised PBMCs. The source is a woman in her thirties or forties in good health and CMV-seropositive. CDR3s include the opening cysteine and the closing phenylalanine or tryptophan. D genes are given only for firm matches. Not all rows give a size; the values are once, few, many and, for expanded clones, a class.

j_call | clone_size | v_call | d_call | cdr3_aa | cdr3_nt
TRBJ1-4 | . | TRBV19 | . | CASSRQPDSEKLFF | TGTGCCAGTAGTCGACAGCCAGATAGTGAAAAACTGTTTTTT
TRBJ1-2 | . | TRBV28 | . | CASSPTVLYGYTF | TGTGCCAGCAGTCCTACAGTGCTCTATGGCTACACCTTC
TRBJ1-1 | . | TRBV4-2 | . | CASSQDDGWTEAFF | TGTGCCAGCAGCCAAGATGACGGGTGGACTGAAGCTTTCTTT
TRBJ2-5 | . | TRBV5-1 | TRBD2 | CASSSAGALTETQYF | TGCGCCAGCAGCTCAGCGGGAGCCCTTACGGAGACCCAGTACTTC
TRBJ2-1 | . | TRBV19 | . | CASKSPGTFPYNEQFF | TGTGCCAGCAAATCTCCCGGGACTTTCCCCTACAATGAGCAGTTCTTC
TRBJ1-1 | . | TRBV5-8 | . | CASSLAPGTEAFF | TGTGCCAGCAGCTTGGCCCCCGGGACTGAAGCTTTCTTT
TRBJ1-1 | . | TRBV19 | TRBD1 | CASSPDRAVTEAFF | TGTGCCAGTTCCCCAGACAGGGCGGTAACTGAAGCTTTCTTT
TRBJ1-2 | few | TRBV7-9 | . | CASTDGGANYGYTF | TGTGCCAGCACCGATGGGGGCGCGAACTATGGCTACACCTTC
TRBJ2-3 | . | TRBV12-2 | . | CASLVPGLVEKGTDTQYF | TGTGCAAGTCTCGTCCCGGGACTAGTAGAGAAAGGCACAGATACGCAGTATTTT
TRBJ2-7 | . | TRBV9 | . | CASSVTGGAYEQYF | TGTGCCAGCAGCGTAACCGGTGGAGCCTACGAGCAGTACTTC
TRBJ2-5 | . | TRBV2 | TRBD2 | CASSDIGREGTQYF | TGTGCCAGCAGTGACATTGGGCGGGAGGGGACCCAGTACTTC
TRBJ2-1 | few | TRBV19 | TRBD2 | CASSSPFSGRSYNEQFF | TGTGCCAGTAGTTCGCCTTTTAGCGGGAGATCTTACAATGAGCAGTTCTTC
TRBJ2-7 | . | TRBV13 | TRBD2 | CASSPWTSGRGSEQYF | TGTGCCAGCAGCCCGTGGACTAGCGGGAGAGGAAGCGAGCAGTACTTC
TRBJ1-5 | . | TRBV19 | TRBD1 | CASSQGADQPQHF | TGTGCCAGTAGTCAGGGGGCGGATCAGCCCCAGCATTTT
TRBJ2-1 | . | TRBV18 | . | CASSMGQHNEQFF | TGTGCCAGCTCTATGGGGCAGCACAATGAGCAGTTCTTC
TRBJ2-7 | . | TRBV6-5 | TRBD1 | CASSFGQGSHEQYF | TGTGCCAGCAGCTTCGGACAGGGGTCCCACGAGCAGTACTTC
TRBJ1-1 | . | TRBV4-1 | . | CASSQGSTEAFF | TGCGCCAGCAGCCAGGGGAGCACTGAAGCTTTCTTT
TRBJ2-1 | . | TRBV6-6 | . | CASSSNEQFF | TGTGCCAGCAGTAGCAACGAGCAGTTCTTC
TRBJ2-5 | . | TRBV19 | . | CASSRGEKGFQETQYF | TGTGCCAGTAGTAGGGGGGAGAAAGGGTTTCAAGAGACCCAGTACTTC
TRBJ1-6 | . | TRBV6-1 | . | CASSTGSNSPLHF | TGTGCCAGCAGTACAGGGTCTAATTCACCCCTCCACTTT
TRBJ1-2 | few | TRBV6-6 | TRBD1 | CASTSGGVFYGYTF | TGTGCCAGCACCTCAGGGGGCGTATTCTATGGCTACACCTTC
TRBJ2-3 | few | TRBV6-5 | TRBD2 | CAATSGSFGNTQYF | TGTGCCGCTACTAGCGGGAGTTTCGGTAATACGCAGTATTTT
TRBJ2-7 | . | TRBV7-2 | TRBD1 | CASSLGGTGGYEQYF | TGTGCCAGCAGCTTAGGGGGGACAGGGGGGTACGAGCAGTACTTC
TRBJ1-2 | . | TRBV6-6 | . | CASSYESGQGNGYTF | TGTGCCAGCAGTTACGAGTCTGGGCAGGGGAATGGCTACACCTTC
TRBJ2-7 | . | TRBV5-4 | . | CASSITSTGTYEQYF | TGTGCCAGCAGCATCACGTCAACGGGTACCTACGAGCAGTACTTC
TRBJ1-5 | . | TRBV27 | . | CASSLFQGIGQPQHF | TGTGCCAGCAGTTTATTTCAGGGAATAGGTCAGCCCCAGCATTTT
TRBJ2-3 | . | TRBV7-8 | . | CASSLQGYTDTQYF | TGTGCCAGCAGCTTACAGGGTTATACAGATACGCAGTATTTT